This entry lists 27 T cell receptor beta chains sequenced from one sample in a study of T cells in Graves' hyperthyroidism and ophthalmopathy. TCR beta CDR3 region amplification was performed from RNA transcripts. When the TCR CDR3 underwent first-round RT-PCR, the HTBI primer set was used. MiXCR, applied by TCRdb to the multiplex PCR reads, yields one record per CDR3 protein. The table lists around 390,000 distinct CDR3 sequences, roughly 15% of them singletons. The specimen was blood. These receptors all come from a woman in her 30s with Graves' ophthalmopathy.

A remark on this clonotype: A read error may be the cause here, since a much bigger clone is one base away. The rearrangement uses TRBV28 and TRBJ2-2; D tentatively fits TRBD1 or TRBD2 (5 bases each). With 3 bases removed from V and 1 base from J, the gap between germline ends came to 9 bases. There are 15 residues in the CDR3. CDR1 and CDR2 from the germline V gene are MDHEN and SYDVKM. The CDR3 DNA is TGTGCCAGCAGTTTTTGGGACGGGAACACCGGGGAGCTGTTTTTT. Encoded protein: CASSFWDGNTGELFF. The full variable domain, rest sourced from reference TRBV28 and TRBJ2-2, is DVKVTQSSRYLVKRTGEKVFLECVQDMDHENMFWYRQDPGLGLRLIYFSYDVKMKEKGDIPEGYSVSREKKERFSLILESASTNQTSMYLCASSFWDGNTGELFFGEGSRLTVL.

This clonotype was detected many times. This chain connects TRBV2 to TRBJ1-5; D not certain. Per germline, CDR1 SNHLY and CDR2 FYNNEI. This CDR3 is built from 13 residues. Trimming removed 7 bases at V and 4 bases at J, with 11 bases between. The CDR3 nucleotides read TGTGCCAGCATGCGAACAGCTAATCAGCCCCAGCATTTT. Amino acid sequence: CASMRTANQPQHF.

This clonotype was recorded many times. The chain employs TRBV3-1 and TRBJ2-7; unclear D gene. In germline, CDR1 is LGHDT, CDR2 YNNKEL (reference sequence). This CDR3 comprises 13 residues. V was shortened by 2 bases and J by 4 bases, with 9 bases between the two germline ends. This CDR3 is CASSQWAEYEQYF. DNA for the CDR3: TGTGCCAGCAGCCAATGGGCAGAATACGAGCAGTACTTC.

This clonotype occurred many times. This chain links TRBV2 with TRBJ1-1; D not certain. CDR3 length equals 15 residues. With 0 bases removed from V and 1 base from J, the gap between germline ends came to 9 bases. CDR1 is SNHLY, CDR2 FYNNEI, per germline. CDR3 in amino acids: CASSEAFAANTEAFF. The CDR3 bases are TGTGCCAGCAGTGAAGCTTTTGCAGCGAACACTGAAGCTTTCTTT.

This clonotype appeared many times. The chain is built from TRBV2 and TRBJ2-1, with a tentative D call TRBD1 (6 bases). The CDR3 is made up of 13 amino acids. Per germline, CDR1 SNHLY and CDR2 FYNNEI. V was trimmed by 8 bases and J by 5 bases, leaving 13 bases between them. In DNA, the CDR3 is TGTGCCAGCCGAGTGGGGGCGAACAATGAGCAGTTCTTC. Residues: CASRVGANNEQFF.

This chain joins TRBV24-1 and TRBJ2-4; D possibly uses TRBD1 or TRBD2 (5 bases each). V was clipped by 10 bases and J by 0 bases, with 18 bases between them. Germline CDR1 KGHDR, CDR2 SFDVKD. CDR3 length: 16 amino acids. The CDR3 bases are TGTGCCACTACTCGTGGGGACCCCCTAGCCAAAAACATTCAGTACTTC. Its translation: CATTRGDPLAKNIQYF.

This clonotype was seen more than once but under ten times. A much larger clone lies a single base off, so this may be a read error. The rearrangement joins TRBV12-3 or TRBV12-4 to TRBJ1-1; no firm D call. This CDR3 is 13 amino acids long. In DNA, the CDR3 is TGTGTCAGCAGACGGGAGGCCTTAACTGAAGCTTTCTTT. This gives the protein CVSRREALTEAFF.

This clonotype has a handful of counts. The V call is TRBV11-1, the J call TRBJ2-3; 9 bases line up with TRBD2. The CDR3 covers 15 residues. V was clipped by 5 bases and J by 5 bases; unmatched bases: 8. CDR1 is SGHAT and CDR2 is FQDESV in the germline V gene (reference sequence). The CDR3 is CASSLVAGAKDTQYF. The CDR3 coding sequence is TGTGCCAGCAGCCTCGTAGCGGGGGCAAAAGATACGCAGTATTTT.

This clonotype was counted a few times. The rearrangement uses TRBV6-2 or TRBV6-3 and TRBJ2-5, with a tentative D call TRBD2 (6 bases). Trimming cost V 5 bases and J 4 bases, with 14 bases left between them. Germline CDR1 is MNHEY and CDR2 is SVGEGT. This CDR3 comprises 14 residues. The DNA of the CDR3 is TGTGCCAGCAGTGACCCTCCCGGGAGAGAGACCCAGTACTTC. It codes for CASSDPPGRETQYF.

CDR3 in amino acids: CASTHSGQQFF. The CDR3, as DNA: TGCGCCAGCACTCATAGCGGCCAGCAGTTCTTC. The chain recombines TRBV5-1 with TRBJ2-1; possible D gene TRBD2, 6 bases. The CDR3 has 11 residues. The ends were cut back, 6 bases at V and 11 bases at J, with 12 bases in the middle. Germline assignment: CDR1 SGHRS and CDR2 YFSETQ.

The rearrangement links TRBV19 to TRBJ2-1, with D hard to call. The CDR3 is 11 residues long. Trimming stripped 3 bases from V and 7 bases from J, with 4 bases between. The germline V gene has CDR1 LNHDA and CDR2 SQIVND (reference sequence). CDR3 in DNA: TGTGCCAGTAGTATGGTGAATGAGCAGTTCTTC. It specifies CASSMVNEQFF.

This clonotype has only a few counts. This chain connects TRBV6-1 to TRBJ2-2; 12 bases align to TRBD2. With V trimmed by 5 bases and J by 7 bases, 5 bases remained unmatched. The CDR3 length is 15 residues. In germline, CDR1 is MNHNS, CDR2 SASEGT. The DNA for the CDR3 is TGTGCCAGCAGTCCCACTAGCGGGGGGAACGGGGAGCTGTTTTTT. It codes for CASSPTSGGNGELFF.

The rearrangement links TRBV20-1 to TRBJ1-2, with D unresolved. The V and J ends lost 2 bases and 0 bases respectively, with 13 bases between them. CDR1 is DFQATT, CDR2 SNEGSKA, per germline (reference sequence). The CDR3 has 15 amino acids. The CDR3 DNA is TGCAGTGCTAGACGAGACTCGGTTGCTAACTATGGCTACACCTTC. Translation: CSARRDSVANYGYTF.

This clonotype was counted at least ten times. V is TRBV12-3 or TRBV12-4 and J is TRBJ2-3; D possibly matches TRBD1 or TRBD2 (6 bases each). The CDR3 runs to 15 residues. Trimming took 6 bases from V and 2 from J, leaving 15 bases between them. CDR3 bases: TGTGCCAGCAGACCACCCGGGGGCCCCACAGATACGCAGTATTTT. Encoded protein: CASRPPGGPTDTQYF.

This chain connects TRBV10-1 to TRBJ2-3; 13 bases fit TRBD2. V was pared by 4 bases and J by 2 bases, with 6 bases of the junction left unmatched. CDR3 length: 17 amino acids. The germline gives CDR1 WNHNN, CDR2 SYGVQD (reference sequence). The CDR3 DNA sequence: TGCGCCAGCAGTGGCCAGACTAGCGGGGGGAACACAGATACGCAGTATTTT. Residues: CASSGQTSGGNTDTQYF.

This clonotype was picked up a small number of times. At one end, the junction sequence differs from germline, possibly due to a read error. The chain is built from TRBV13 and TRBJ2-3; 11 positions match TRBD2. The CDR3 contains 17 residues. The V gene's germline CDR1 is PRHDT and CDR2 FYEKMQ (reference sequence). The CDR3 sequence is CASSDVIAGGSTDAQYF. CDR3 nucleotide sequence: TGTGCCAGCAGTGACGTGATAGCGGGGGGGTCGACAGATGCGCAGTATTTT.

This clonotype was recorded at least ten times. V is TRBV20-1 and J is TRBJ2-3; 7 nucleotides line up with TRBD2. V dropped 2 bases and J dropped 2; count of bases not matched to a gene: 10. This CDR3 is 16 amino acids long. From germline, CDR1 is DFQATT and CDR2 SNEGSKA (reference sequence). CDR3 amino acids: CSARPYGLDSTDTQYF. CDR3 DNA sequence: TGCAGTGCTAGACCCTATGGACTAGACTCCACAGATACGCAGTATTTT.

The genes are TRBV28 and TRBJ2-5; the D is unclear. The V gene's germline CDR1 is MDHEN and CDR2 SYDVKM. The ends were cut back, 10 bases at V and 5 bases at J, with 8 bases in the middle. This CDR3 is 10 amino acids long. This CDR3 reads CATSWETQYF. The CDR3 DNA is TGTGCCACCTCATGGGAGACCCAGTACTTC.

This clonotype appeared many times. The gene calls are TRBV3-1 and TRBJ1-1; D gene uncertain. CDR3 length: 14 amino acids. Germline assignment: CDR1 LGHDT and CDR2 YNNKEL (reference sequence). Trimming stripped 1 base from V and 6 bases from J, with 12 bases between. The CDR3 reads CASSQVPGVSEAFF. The CDR3 DNA sequence: TGTGCCAGCAGCCAAGTCCCGGGAGTCTCTGAAGCTTTCTTT. The full variable domain, rest sourced from reference TRBV3-1 and TRBJ1-1, is DTAVSQTPKYLVTQMGNDKSIKCEQNLGHDTMYWYKQDSKKFLKIMFSYNNKELIINETVPNRFSPKSPDKAHLNLHINSLELGDSAVYFCASSQVPGVSEAFFGQGTRLTVV.

This clonotype has a handful of counts. This sequence joins TRBV7-9 and TRBJ1-4, with 7 bases that match TRBD1. The CDR3 length is 15 residues. J gave up 4 bases and V 5 bases, and 7 bases lay outside the gene matches. Germline assignment: CDR1 SEHNR and CDR2 FQNEAQ (reference sequence). The DNA for the CDR3 is TGTGCCAGCAGCCCGATTGGGACAGATAATGAAAAACTGTTTTTT. Its translation: CASSPIGTDNEKLFF.

This clonotype has a handful of counts. The chain combines TRBV9 with TRBJ2-1, with no clear D. The CDR3 has 12 amino acids. Germline CDR1 and CDR2: SGDLS and YYNGEE. The germline V and J ends were trimmed by 9 bases and 7 bases, with 14 bases remaining between them. The CDR3 bases are TGTGCCAACACCGGCAGTCGGAATGAGCAGTTCTTC. It encodes CANTGSRNEQFF.

The sample holds many counts of this clonotype. The rearrangement uses TRBV6-5 and TRBJ2-3, with 9 bases lining up with TRBD1. Per the germline V gene, CDR1 is MNHEY and CDR2 is SVGAGI. The junction had 5 bases not matched to a gene; V was cut back by 0 bases and J by 4 bases. The CDR3 length is 16 residues. The CDR3 DNA follows: TGTGCCAGCAGTTACTCGGGACAGGGTTGGGCAGATACGCAGTATTTT. Its translation: CASSYSGQGWADTQYF.

There are many counts of this clonotype. V gene TRBV20-1 combines with J gene TRBJ1-5; D not resolved. Germline V CDR1 and CDR2: DFQATT, SNEGSKA (reference sequence). Trimming removed 0 bases at V and 3 bases at J, with 12 bases between. The CDR3 spans 15 residues. In nucleotides, the CDR3 is TGCAGTGCTAGAGATGTCAGGTGGCTCAATCAGCCCCAGCATTTT. Translated, it gives CSARDVRWLNQPQHF.

This clonotype was seen repeatedly, ten times or more. The chain is built from TRBV3-1 and TRBJ2-7; TRBD1 matches 9 bases. Germline V gives CDR1 LGHDT, CDR2 YNNKEL (reference sequence). The CDR3 length is 15 residues. The V and J ends lost 4 bases and 6 bases, in that order; junction bases with no gene match: 10. This chain's CDR3 is CASSPGFGQGSEQYF. The CDR3 DNA sequence: TGTGCCAGCAGCCCCGGCTTTGGACAGGGGAGCGAGCAGTACTTC.

The chain combines TRBV19 with TRBJ2-1; 10 bases line up with TRBD1. The CDR3 runs 16 residues. V trimming: 3 bases; J trimming: 2 bases; junction bases outside the gene matches: 4. Per germline, CDR1 LNHDA and CDR2 SQIVND (reference sequence). The CDR3 DNA reads as TGTGCCAGTAGTATGGGGACAGGGGTCCCCTACAATGAGCAGTTCTTC. Protein: CASSMGTGVPYNEQFF.

This clonotype was found many times. The V call is TRBV7-8, the J call TRBJ2-7; 9 nucleotides match TRBD2. Germline V gene lookup returns CDR1 SGHVS and CDR2 FQNEAQ. The length of the CDR3 is 14 residues. Trimming at V came to 5 bases and at J to 4 bases, leaving 6 bases not matched to a gene. The CDR3 protein is CASSPLAGAYEQYF. The DNA for the CDR3 is TGTGCCAGCAGCCCGTTAGCGGGGGCGTACGAGCAGTACTTC.

The chain carries TRBV10-3 and TRBJ1-5; unclear D gene. The germline V gene has CDR1 ENHRY and CDR2 SYGVKD. V was shortened by 11 bases and J by 5 bases, with 16 bases between the two germline ends. This CDR3 is 13 amino acids long. The CDR3 sequence is CAGRTAVDQPQHF. The DNA for the CDR3 is TGTGCCGGAAGGACGGCCGTCGATCAGCCCCAGCATTTT.